A single sample is the source of the 21 T cell receptor beta chains below, sequenced in a study of regulatory T cells in long-lasting Graves disease. Researchers made TCR beta libraries by using iRepertoire HTBI primers and running Arm-PCR on CDR3 regions. TCRdb re-derived calls from the multiplex PCR reads in MiXCR, one entry per CDR3 protein. The sample contains roughly 320,000 distinct CDR3 sequences, over 15% of which appear only once. Specified time point: newly diagnosed GD, antithyroid drugs for less than 3 months. The authors made the TCR library using RNA they extracted from PBMCs. The sample also formed part of further work on T cells in Graves' hyperthyroidism and ophthalmopathy.

The sequences come from peripheral blood mononuclear cells (PBMCs), collected at new diagnosis, from a patient treated with antithyroid drugs. All receptors derive from a man between 35 and 55 years old with Graves disease.

The J gene is TRBJ1-5, the V gene TRBV19; possible D gene TRBD1, 5 bases. With 3 bases removed from V and 4 bases from J, the gap between germline ends came to 10 bases. The germline gives CDR1 LNHDA, CDR2 SQIVND (reference sequence). The CDR3 totals 14 residues. CDR3 loop: CASSIRVGNQPQHF. CDR3 DNA: TGTGCCAGTAGTATCAGGGTAGGTAATCAGCCCCAGCATTTT.

This clonotype was found once. The J gene is TRBJ1-1, the V gene TRBV2; maybe TRBD1 (6 bases). With 6 bases removed from V and 4 bases from J, the gap between germline ends came to 12 bases. The germline V gene has CDR1 SNHLY and CDR2 FYNNEI. The CDR3 has 13 amino acids. The CDR3 loop is CASRDSVSTEAFF. The CDR3, as DNA: TGTGCCAGCAGGGACAGTGTGAGCACTGAAGCTTTCTTT.

This clonotype was found a few times. DNA for the CDR3: TGTGCCAGCAGTAGACAGGGGGCTGGGGCAGATACGCAGTATTTT. Translated: CASSRQGAGADTQYF. The chain couples TRBV6-2 or TRBV6-3 to TRBJ2-3; TRBD1 aligns across 10 bases. The CDR3 loop spans 15 amino acids. CDR1 MNHEY and CDR2 SVGEGT come from the germline V gene. V lost 5 bases to trimming and J lost 4 bases; unmatched junction nucleotides: 6.

This clonotype was observed a few times. Just one base apart from a much larger clone, this may be a read error. The chain uses TRBV6-2 or TRBV6-3 and TRBJ2-5; D is uncertain. The CDR3 spans 14 residues. V lost 7 bases and J 5 bases, leaving 17 bases between the germline ends. Germline V CDR1 and CDR2: MNHEY, SVGEGT. The CDR3 DNA reads TGTGCCAGCACCTCACGGGTAGGCGAGGAGACCCAGTACTTC. Translating gives CASTSRVGEETQYF.

The chain uses TRBV2 and TRBJ1-1; 10 bases are a match to TRBD1. CDR1 is SNHLY and CDR2 is FYNNEI in the germline V gene. The CDR3 sequence is 14 residues long. Germline trimming cut 4 bases from V and 3 bases from J; bases unmatched to any gene: 2. CDR3 region: CASSAGQGDTEAFF. CDR3 DNA: TGTGCCAGCAGTGCCGGACAGGGGGACACTGAAGCTTTCTTT.

This clonotype was observed a few times. The rearrangement uses TRBV12-3 or TRBV12-4 and TRBJ1-5; 9 bases are a match to TRBD1. V dropped 5 bases and J dropped 0; count of bases not matched to a gene: 11. This CDR3 has 18 amino acids. The CDR3 DNA follows: TGTGCCAGCAGTCTTAAGCCGGGACAGGGTTATAGCAATCAGCCCCAGCATTTT. As protein: CASSLKPGQGYSNQPQHF.

V and J are TRBV7-9 and TRBJ2-1, with TRBD2 matching over 13 bases. The V gene end was trimmed by 5 bases and the J gene end by 0 bases; junction bases not matched to a gene: 1. The CDR3 totals 16 residues. From germline, CDR1 is SEHNR and CDR2 FQNEAQ (reference sequence). CDR3 sequence (DNA): TGTGCCAGCAGCGGGACTAGCGGGGTCTCCTACAATGAGCAGTTCTTC. As protein: CASSGTSGVSYNEQFF.

This clonotype turned up a few times. This chain uses TRBV27 with TRBJ2-2; 8 bases agree with TRBD2. The CDR3 has 16 residues. Germline values: CDR1 MNHEY, CDR2 SMNVEV (reference sequence). After removal of 1 base from V and 2 bases from J, the junction contained 3 bases not matched to a gene. The CDR3 DNA is TGTGCCAGCAGTTTATACGGGGGGGGAAACACCGGGGAGCTGTTTTTT. Protein sequence: CASSLYGGGNTGELFF.

This clonotype was counted ten times or more. The chain employs TRBV24-1 and TRBJ1-4; D is possibly TRBD1 (5 bases). The CDR3 consists of 18 residues. Trimming left V 4 bases short and J 7 bases short, with 24 bases between. CDR1 KGHDR and CDR2 SFDVKD come from the germline V gene. CDR3 residues: CATSDPKEASGTGEKLFF. Written as DNA, the CDR3 is TGTGCCACCAGTGACCCTAAGGAAGCTTCGGGGACGGGTGAAAAACTGTTTTTT.

For this clonotype: At one of its ends the junction is not consistent with the germline gene, which may arise from a read error. The rearrangement links TRBV28 to TRBJ1-4; 9 bases match TRBD1. CDR3 length: 12 amino acids. The germline gives CDR1 MDHEN, CDR2 SYDVKM. CDR3: CASRDRGEKPFF. CDR3 bases: TGTGCCAGCAGGGACAGGGGAGAAAAACCGTTTTTT.

This clonotype was counted many times. The rearrangement links TRBV20-1 to TRBJ2-7; 7 nucleotides line up with TRBD2. CDR3 length: 16 residues. V lost 3 bases and J lost 2; bases outside the gene matches: 13. The V gene's germline CDR1 is DFQATT and CDR2 SNEGSKA (reference sequence). CDR3 in DNA: TGCAGTGCTAGTCCCCGTTTCCAGCGGGGAACCTACGAGCAGTACTTC. Its protein is CSASPRFQRGTYEQYF.

This clonotype was detected ten times or more. The gene calls are TRBV11-2 and TRBJ2-5; D not certain. Germline CDR1 is SGHAT and CDR2 is FQNNGV. This CDR3 has 13 residues. V lost 3 bases and J lost 7, with 12 bases in between. CDR3 in amino acids: CASSLNRIGTQYF. CDR3 nucleotide sequence: TGTGCCAGCAGCTTGAACCGGATTGGGACCCAGTACTTC.

This clonotype was counted a few times. The chain recombines TRBV7-9 with TRBJ2-2, with 14 bases lining up with TRBD2. Germline V gene data show CDR1 as SEHNR and CDR2 as FQNEAQ (reference sequence). This CDR3 spans 19 amino acids. V gave up 6 bases and J gave up 1 base; unmatched junction bases: 10. The CDR3 coding sequence is TGTGCCAGCAGGGGACGGACTAGCGGGGGGCGCTGGAACACCGGGGAGCTGTTTTTT. Translated: CASRGRTSGGRWNTGELFF.

This clonotype turned up a few times. V and J are TRBV7-2 and TRBJ2-3, with a possible D match to TRBD2 (5 bases). V was clipped by 1 base and J by 3 bases, with 17 bases between them. The length of the CDR3 is 17 residues. Germline CDR1 reads SGHTA; CDR2 reads FQGNSA. Written as DNA, the CDR3 is TGTGCCAGCAGCTTAGGCGGGCGCCTGGCAGAAACAGATACGCAGTATTTT. This codes for CASSLGGRLAETDTQYF.

The J gene is TRBJ2-7, the V gene TRBV30; D not resolved. V was cut by 3 bases and J by 5 bases, with 20 bases left in between. CDR1 and CDR2 (germline): GTSNPN, SVGIG (reference sequence). CDR3 length: 15 residues. CDR3 DNA sequence: TGTGCCTGGAGCAACCCACTCTCTAGGACCCACGAGCAGTACTTC. Protein sequence: CAWSNPLSRTHEQYF.

This clonotype was counted ten times or more. The gene calls are TRBV4-2 and TRBJ2-7; 7 nucleotides agree with TRBD1. V shed 3 bases, J shed 6 bases, and the junction held 2 bases outside the gene matches. The CDR3 length is 12 residues. Germline CDR1 and CDR2: LGHNA and YNFKEQ. Written as DNA, the CDR3 is TGTGCCAGCAGCCAGGGGACAGTCGAGCAGTACTTC. Protein sequence: CASSQGTVEQYF.

This clonotype showed up many times. The J gene is TRBJ2-5, the V gene TRBV7-6; D might be TRBD1 (5 bases). Trimming took 5 bases from V and 1 from J, leaving 32 bases between them. The CDR3 extends over 21 amino acids. Germline CDR1 and CDR2: SGHVS and FNYEAQ. CDR3: CASSASSTWTRALRTQETQYF. In nucleotides, the CDR3 is TGTGCCAGCAGCGCGAGCTCTACGTGGACACGCGCACTCCGAACCCAAGAGACCCAGTACTTC.

The genes are TRBV12-3 or TRBV12-4 and TRBJ2-3, with D uncertain. The CDR3 has 13 residues. The V end lost 7 bases, the J end lost 1 base, and 9 bases lay between the germline ends. Written as DNA, the CDR3 is TGTGCCAGCACCCAACTCCGCACAGATACGCAGTATTTT. This gives the protein CASTQLRTDTQYF.

Only a few counts were recorded for this clonotype. The chain is built from TRBV5-1 and TRBJ2-1; 15 bases fit TRBD2. V dropped 4 bases and J dropped 4; count of bases not matched to a gene: 3. The CDR3 sequence is 16 residues long. Germline loops: CDR1 SGHRS, CDR2 YFSETQ. The CDR3 nucleotides are TGCGCCAGCAGCGTGGGGACTAGCGGGGGGTACAATGAGCAGTTCTTC. Residues: CASSVGTSGGYNEQFF.

This clonotype was counted a few times. V usage is TRBV29-1 and J usage is TRBJ2-7; D possibly uses TRBD1 or TRBD2 (5 bases each). Germline CDR1 is SQVTM and CDR2 is ANQGSEA. This CDR3 is 14 amino acids long. V dropped 4 bases and J dropped 3 bases, with 16 bases sitting between them. CDR3 sequence (DNA): TGCAGCGTTGGAGGATCGGGACGGTACTACGAGCAGTACTTC. It codes for CSVGGSGRYYEQYF.

This clonotype was detected only a few times. The genes are TRBV5-5 and TRBJ2-2; the D is unclear. CDR1 and CDR2 (germline): SGHKS, YYEKEE (reference sequence). The CDR3 totals 16 residues. Trimming took 0 bases from V and 0 from J, leaving 9 bases between them. The CDR3 bases are TGTGCCAGCAGCTTGGGACCCTCGCCGAACACCGGGGAGCTGTTTTTT. It encodes CASSLGPSPNTGELFF.